One and the same sample provided the 30 T cell receptor beta chains below, sequenced in a study of intratumoral heterogeneity in liver cancer. TCRdb keeps only in-frame clones here, not all; method: immunoSEQ multiplex PCR. The sample shows 5,500 to 7,500 clones, around 68% of them seen only once. The sample in question was tumor-adjacent normal tissue, obtained before any cancer treatment. The receptor source for this set is a man aged 65-85 years with hepatocellular carcinoma.

CDR3 sequence (DNA): TGTGCCAGCAGCTTGGACAGGGTTTCTGGAAACACCATATATTTT. It translates to CASSLDRVSGNTIYF. The chain joins TRBV5-8 to TRBJ1-3, with a weak D call TRBD1 (6 bases). CDR1 is SGHTS and CDR2 is YDEGEE in the germline V gene. The CDR3 consists of 15 residues. Trimming pared 0 bases from V and 1 base from J, leaving 8 bases between.

V and J are TRBV5-1 and TRBJ1-2; D remains ambiguous. CDR1 and CDR2 from the germline V gene are SGHRS and YFSETQ. V was pared by 5 bases and J by 0 bases, with 5 bases between. The CDR3 length is 12 residues. For the CDR3, the DNA is TGCGCCAGCAGTGATCCTAACTATGGCTACACCTTC. Its protein product is CASSDPNYGYTF.

The chain joins TRBV12-3 or TRBV12-4 to TRBJ2-1; D ambiguous. The length of the CDR3 is 13 residues. Trimming removed 3 bases at V and 6 bases at J, with 9 bases between. As DNA, the CDR3 is TGTGCCAGCAGTTTTCTACTGGCCAATGAGCAGTTCTTC. Translating gives CASSFLLANEQFF.

This rearrangement joins TRBV5-6 to TRBJ1-2; perhaps TRBD1 as D (5 bases). Germline CDR1 and CDR2: SGHDT and YYEEEE. The CDR3 consists of 16 residues. V lost 3 bases to trimming and J lost 3 bases, with 18 bases between them. The CDR3 region is CASSSDVGRGDYGYTF. DNA for the CDR3: TGTGCCAGCAGCTCGGATGTGGGAAGGGGAGACTATGGCTACACCTTC.

The V call is TRBV5-1, the J call TRBJ2-7, with 7 bases matching TRBD2. CDR1 is SGHRS, CDR2 YFSETQ, per germline. V gave up 2 bases and J gave up 5 bases; unmatched junction bases: 7. The CDR3 has 14 residues. CDR3 coding DNA: TGCGCCAGCAGCTTCGGGTCGAGCGGGGACGAGCAGTACGTC. Residues: CASSFGSSGDEQYV.

This clone is labeled medium-sized. The chain is built from TRBV9 and TRBJ2-7; maybe TRBD1 (6 bases). Germline V gene sequence: CDR1 SGDLS, CDR2 YYNGEE. Between the trimmed V and J ends, which lost 0 bases and 4 bases, there was a span of 8 bases. The length of the CDR3 is 13 residues. CDR3 residues: CASSVDGTYEQYF. The CDR3 DNA reads TGTGCCAGCAGCGTAGATGGGACATACGAGCAGTACTTC.

The J gene is TRBJ1-2, the V gene TRBV9, with no clear D. CDR1 is SGDLS, CDR2 YYNGEE, per germline. With 7 bases removed from V and 2 bases from J, the gap between germline ends came to 18 bases. The CDR3 has 15 amino acids. Written as DNA, the CDR3 is TGTGCCAGCCGCGGGCGCCGGGAACCAAACTATGGCTACACCTTC. As protein: CASRGRREPNYGYTF.

The chain recombines TRBV18 with TRBJ1-5, with no clear D. The germline CDR1 and CDR2 sequences are KGHSH and LQKENI. The ends were cut back, 5 bases at V and 7 bases at J, with 9 bases in the middle. The CDR3 length is 12 residues. CDR3 bases: TGTGCCAGCTCATTAAGCTCCCAGCCCCAGCATTTT. It translates to CASSLSSQPQHF.

V gene TRBV28 combines with J gene TRBJ2-3; the D gene is possibly TRBD2 (5 bases). The CDR3 runs 16 residues. CDR1 is MDHEN and CDR2 is SYDVKM in the germline V gene. V lost 2 bases and J lost 0, with 12 bases in between. The CDR3 protein is CASSLVDLASTDTQYF. As DNA, the CDR3 is TGTGCCAGCAGTTTAGTGGACCTAGCTAGCACAGATACGCAGTATTTT.

The CDR3 is CASRDRGFQPQHF. The CDR3 DNA is TGTGCCAGTAGGGACAGGGGTTTTCAGCCCCAGCATTTT. This rearrangement joins TRBV19 to TRBJ1-5; 9 nucleotides line up with TRBD1. The CDR3 loop spans 13 amino acids. The junction had 3 bases not matched to a gene; V was cut back by 6 bases and J by 6 bases. The V gene's germline CDR1 is LNHDA and CDR2 SQIVND (reference sequence).

This chain joins TRBV10-3 and TRBJ2-5; D ambiguous. V was shortened by 7 bases and J by 4 bases, with 7 bases between the two germline ends. Germline values: CDR1 ENHRY, CDR2 SYGVKD. This CDR3 spans 11 amino acids. CDR3 protein: CAIKKGETQYF. Here the CDR3 DNA reads TGTGCCATCAAGAAGGGAGAGACCCAGTACTTC.

The chain recombines TRBV25-1 with TRBJ2-7, with 10 positions matching TRBD1. The CDR3 is 12 residues long. Germline V CDR1 and CDR2: MGHDK, SYGVNS. With V trimmed by 10 bases and J by 2 bases, 2 bases remained unmatched. The CDR3: CATGTGAYEQYF. The CDR3 DNA reads TGTGCCACCGGGACAGGGGCCTACGAGCAGTACTTC.

The CDR3 here is CASSYSGQGNTEAFF. Here the CDR3 DNA reads TGTGCCAGCAGTTACTCCGGCCAGGGAAACACTGAAGCTTTCTTT. V gene TRBV6-5 combines with J gene TRBJ1-1, with D possibly matching TRBD1 (5 bases). The length of the CDR3 is 15 residues. V was clipped by 0 bases and J by 2 bases, with 10 bases between them. Looked up from germline, CDR1 is MNHEY and CDR2 is SVGAGI.

This clone is medium-sized (0.01 to 0.1%) by share. Other nucleotide sequences from this sample produce the same CDR3. This rearrangement joins TRBV28 to TRBJ1-1; D remains unclear. V was shortened by 2 bases and J by 5 bases, with 9 bases between the two germline ends. The CDR3 is 13 residues long. Germline CDR1 MDHEN, CDR2 SYDVKM. The CDR3 loop is CASSLVGGTEAFF. The CDR3 DNA sequence: TGTGCCAGCAGTTTAGTGGGAGGGACTGAAGCTTTCTTT.

This chain uses TRBV4-1 with TRBJ1-2; unclear D gene. V gave up 0 bases and J gave up 5 bases, with 13 bases separating them. Germline-derived CDR1 and CDR2 are MGHRA and YSYEKL. The CDR3 runs to 15 residues. CDR3 amino acids: CASSQDRTPSYGYTF. In DNA, the CDR3 is TGCGCCAGCAGCCAAGACAGGACGCCCTCTTATGGCTACACCTTC.

This clone is large. The J gene is TRBJ1-4, the V gene TRBV7-2, with D uncertain. Germline V gene lookup returns CDR1 SGHTA and CDR2 FQGNSA. This CDR3 has 16 amino acids. V was clipped by 2 bases and J by 0 bases, with 10 bases between them. CDR3 bases: TGTGCCAGCAGCTTACTACGGGAGGCAACTAATGAAAAACTGTTTTTT. It translates to CASSLLREATNEKLFF.

This chain links TRBV6-1 with TRBJ1-2; D perhaps matches TRBD1 (5 bases). Trimming cost V 2 bases and J 1 base, with 11 bases left between them. The CDR3 runs 15 residues. Germline values: CDR1 MNHNS, CDR2 SASEGT. The CDR3 sequence is CASSERGGVNYGYTF. As DNA, the CDR3 is TGTGCCAGCAGTGAACGGGGGGGGGTTAACTATGGCTACACCTTC.

V and J are TRBV4-1 and TRBJ1-4; a weak D match, TRBD1 (6 bases). Germline CDR1 is MGHRA and CDR2 is YSYEKL. Deletions cut 3 bases from V and 3 bases from J, with 14 bases between. This CDR3 comprises 16 residues. For the CDR3, the DNA is TGCGCCAGCAGCCAGGCACAGGGCCCCCCTAATGAAAAACTGTTTTTT. This codes for CASSQAQGPPNEKLFF.

This chain uses TRBV28 with TRBJ2-7, with D tentatively TRBD1 or TRBD2 (5 bases each). Germline V lookup: CDR1 MDHEN, CDR2 SYDVKM. Trimming took 4 bases from V and 9 from J, leaving 22 bases between them. CDR3 length equals 15 residues. CDR3 nucleotide sequence: TGTGCCAGCAGTTCCGGGACGGTACTCCCCGTAGGGCAGTACGTC. Amino acids: CASSSGTVLPVGQYV.

The CDR3 loop reads CASSFGTGAPHNEQFF. The CDR3 nucleotides read TGTGCCAGCAGCTTCGGGACAGGGGCGCCCCACAATGAGCAGTTCTTC. The chain has TRBV7-2 and TRBJ2-1; TRBD1 aligns across 10 bases. CDR1 is SGHTA, CDR2 FQGNSA, per germline. The CDR3 loop spans 16 amino acids. J was trimmed by 5 bases and V by 3 bases; bases with no gene match: 7.

The V gene is TRBV5-6, the J gene TRBJ1-4, with a weak D call TRBD1 (6 bases). CDR1 and CDR2 (germline): SGHDT, YYEEEE. V was pared by 2 bases and J by 1 base, with 12 bases between. The CDR3 loop spans 16 amino acids. The chain's CDR3 is CASSFEGQRTNEKLFF. The CDR3 DNA reads TGTGCCAGCAGCTTCGAGGGACAACGAACTAATGAAAAACTGTTTTTT.

Here the CDR3 reads CASSLWTEAFF. CDR3 nucleotides: TGTGCCAGCAGTCTCTGGACTGAAGCTTTCTTT. The chain recombines TRBV6-2 or TRBV6-3 with TRBJ1-1; no reliable D call. This CDR3 has 11 amino acids. V lost 5 bases to trimming and J lost 5 bases, with 6 bases between them. The germline V gene has CDR1 MNHEY and CDR2 SVGEGT.

This clone came up a few times. This chain connects TRBV18 to TRBJ1-1, with D tentatively TRBD1 (5 bases). The CDR3 is 13 residues long. The germline CDR1 and CDR2 sequences are KGHSH and LQKENI. Trimming pared 5 bases from V and 6 bases from J, leaving 13 bases between. The CDR3 nucleotides are TGTGCCAGCTCAGGAATGGGAGGGGCTGAAGCTTTCTTT. Translation: CASSGMGGAEAFF.

The chain links TRBV25-1 to TRBJ2-5; a possible D gene is TRBD1 (6 bases). The CDR3 loop spans 12 amino acids. V was clipped by 7 bases and J by 5 bases, with 11 bases between them. CDR1 and CDR2 (germline): MGHDK, SYGVNS. CDR3: CASTQGWETQYF. CDR3 in DNA: TGTGCCAGCACCCAGGGGTGGGAGACCCAGTACTTC. Filled out from reference TRBV25-1 and TRBJ2-5, the complete variable domain reads EADIYQTPRYLVIGTGKKITLECSQTMGHDKMYWYQQDPGMELHLIHYSYGVNSTEKGDLSSESTVSRIRTEHFPLTLESARPSHTSQYLCASTQGWETQYFGPGTRLLVL.

The rearrangement links TRBV4-2 to TRBJ2-5, with D perhaps matching TRBD2 (5 bases). Trimming cost V 0 bases and J 6 bases, with 11 bases left between them. The CDR3 sequence is 14 residues long. Germline V gene data show CDR1 as LGHNA and CDR2 as YNFKEQ. DNA for the CDR3: TGTGCCAGCAGCCAAGATGCGGGCGTAAAGACCCAGTACTTC. Translation: CASSQDAGVKTQYF.

The V gene is TRBV6-5, the J gene TRBJ2-1, with TRBD1 as a possible D gene (6 bases). The CDR3 is 13 residues long. V shed 8 bases and J shed 3 bases, with 11 bases lying between them. The germline gives CDR1 MNHEY, CDR2 SVGAGI. As DNA, the CDR3 is TGTGCCAGCGGGACAACCTACTACAATGAGCAGTTCTTC. As protein: CASGTTYYNEQFF.

The chain recombines TRBV27 with TRBJ2-7; TRBD2 might be the D (5 bases). Looked up from germline, CDR1 is MNHEY and CDR2 is SMNVEV (reference sequence). The CDR3 covers 14 residues. The V end was cut by 5 bases, the J end by 5 bases, with 16 bases between. The CDR3 bases are TGTGCCAGCAGTCCGTCCGGGGTTCCCCACGAGCAGTACTTC. Its protein product is CASSPSGVPHEQYF.

In nucleotides, the CDR3 is TGTGCCAGCAGTTCTCTGGGGAGCGGGGAGCTGTTTTTT. It codes for CASSSLGSGELFF. The chain is built from TRBV28 and TRBJ2-2, with a weak D call TRBD2 (5 bases). Germline CDR1 and CDR2: MDHEN and SYDVKM. V lost 4 bases to trimming and J lost 7 bases, with 10 bases between them. This CDR3 is built from 13 residues. Using reference TRBV28 and TRBJ2-2 for the parts outside the CDR3, the full variable domain is DVKVTQSSRYLVKRTGEKVFLECVQDMDHENMFWYRQDPGLGLRLIYFSYDVKMKEKGDIPEGYSVSREKKERFSLILESASTNQTSMYLCASSSLGSGELFFGEGSRLTVL.

The chain uses TRBV4-3 and TRBJ2-7; D remains unclear. V was trimmed by 2 bases and J by 0 bases, leaving 11 bases between them. The CDR3 consists of 15 residues. Germline values: CDR1 LGHNA, CDR2 YSLEER. CDR3 loop: CASSQIVRSSYEQYF. In DNA form, the CDR3 reads TGCGCCAGCAGCCAAATAGTAAGGAGCTCCTACGAGCAGTACTTC.

The chain employs TRBV9 and TRBJ1-1; D not certain. Germline V gives CDR1 SGDLS, CDR2 YYNGEE. The CDR3 sequence is 15 residues long. Trimming pared 0 bases from V and 5 bases from J, leaving 14 bases between. The CDR3 region is CASSVVVGGETEAFF. In nucleotides, the CDR3 is TGTGCCAGCAGCGTAGTGGTGGGTGGGGAAACTGAAGCTTTCTTT.